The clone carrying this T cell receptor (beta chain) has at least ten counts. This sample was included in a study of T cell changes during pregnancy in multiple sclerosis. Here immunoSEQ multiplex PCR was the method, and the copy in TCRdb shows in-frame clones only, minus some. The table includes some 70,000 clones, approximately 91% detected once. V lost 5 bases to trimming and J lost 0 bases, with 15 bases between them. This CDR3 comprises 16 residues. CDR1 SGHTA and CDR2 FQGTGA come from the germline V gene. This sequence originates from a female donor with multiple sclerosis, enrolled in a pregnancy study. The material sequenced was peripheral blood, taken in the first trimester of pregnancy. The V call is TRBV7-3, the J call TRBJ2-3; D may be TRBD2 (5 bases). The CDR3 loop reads CASSLPRGDSTDTQYF. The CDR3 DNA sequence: TGTGCCAGCAGCCTACCCCGGGGAGATAGCACAGATACGCAGTATTTT. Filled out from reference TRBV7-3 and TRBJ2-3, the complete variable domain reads GAGVSQTPSNKVTEKGKYVELRCDPISGHTALYWYRQSLGQGPEFLIYFQGTGAADDSGLPNDRFFAVRPEGSVSTLKIQRTERGDSAVYLCASSLPRGDSTDTQYFGPGTRLTVL.